This T cell receptor (beta chain) was sequenced during a study of blood T cell repertoires in COVID-19. At the level of the study: Some COVID-19 samples were acute and others convalescent; all came from the United States, Italy and Spain. Sources were T cells, B-cell-depleted T cells, or PBMCs; the material itself was cDNA or gDNA.

Germline V gene lookup returns CDR1 SEHNR and CDR2 FQNEAQ (reference sequence). V was pared by 5 bases and J by 1 base, with 11 bases between. The CDR3 sequence is 14 residues long. Exposed enrollees encountered a COVID-19 case at some point within 2 weeks before study entry. Sequencing used immunoSEQ multiplex PCR; TCRdb keeps in-frame clones, though not all of them. This sample has roughly 200,000 clones, with around 84% found just once. V and J are TRBV7-9 and TRBJ1-2, with no clear D. The source material was PBMCs or T cells enriched from blood (not recorded which). The sequence came from a woman aged 30 to 39 who had been exposed to COVID-19. The CDR3, as DNA: TGTGCCAGCAGCCCTAGTGGGTTTAACTATGGCTACACCTTC. It is translated as CASSPSGFNYGYTF. Complete variable domain (other parts from reference TRBV7-9 and TRBJ1-2): DTGVSQNPRHKITKRGQNVTFRCDPISEHNRLYWYRQTLGQGPEFLTYFQNEAQLEKSRLLSDRFSAERPKGSFSTLEIQRTEQGDSAMYLCASSPSGFNYGYTFGSGTRLTVV.